Listed below are T cell receptor beta chains from one sample, sequenced in a study of immune heterogeneity within non-small cell lung tumors. TCRdb used MiXCR to reprocess the multiplex PCR reads, holding one entry per CDR3 protein. This table holds about 12,000 distinct CDR3 sequences, around a quarter found once. The sequenced sample was lung tumor tissue. These receptors were collected from a man between 45 and 60 years old with non-small cell lung cancer. Both conserved end residues are part of each CDR3. The order of the fields is D gene, J gene, V gene, clone size, CDR3 DNA, CDR3 protein. D genes are given only for firm matches. The size of a clone is reported for some rows only, either as once, few or many, or as a class for expanded clones.

D: TRBD1
J: TRBJ1-5
V: TRBV6-1
size: many
DNA: TGTGCCAGCAGTGAAAGGACAGGAAAGGGTCAGCCCCAGCATTTT
CDR3: CASSERTGKGQPQHF

D: TRBD1
J: TRBJ1-3
V: TRBV28
size: many
DNA: TGTGCCAGCAGTTCCAACCCCGGGACAGGCACACTTGGAAACACCATATATTTT
CDR3: CASSSNPGTGTLGNTIYF

D: TRBD2
J: TRBJ2-3
V: TRBV10-1
size: many
DNA: TGCGCCAGTGCAGCGGGAGGGGACACAGATACGCAGTATTTT
CDR3: CASAAGGDTDTQYF

D: NA
J: TRBJ1-2
V: TRBV10-2
size: many
DNA: TGCGCCAGCAGTGAACTACAGGGCCCCTACACCTTC
CDR3: CASSELQGPYTF

D: NA
J: TRBJ1-3
V: TRBV10-2
size: many
DNA: TGCGCCAGCAGTGAAGGCAGAAGCTCTGGAAACACCATATATTTT
CDR3: CASSEGRSSGNTIYF

D: NA
J: TRBJ1-6
V: TRBV7-2
size: medium-sized
DNA: TGTGCCAGCAGCTTTTTGAATTTGATGGGAAATTCACCCCTCCACTTT
CDR3: CASSFLNLMGNSPLHF

D: NA
J: TRBJ2-3
V: TRBV27
size: many
DNA: TGTGCCAGCAAGAGGTCTCATAGCACAGATACGCAGTATTTT
CDR3: CASKRSHSTDTQYF

D: TRBD1
J: TRBJ2-3
V: TRBV20-1
size: many
DNA: TGCAGTGCAATCCCGGGACAGGGGAAGACAGATACGCAGTATTTT
CDR3: CSAIPGQGKTDTQYF

D: NA
J: TRBJ1-6
V: TRBV7-2
size: many
DNA: TGTGCCAGCAGCCCGCGCCCAACTCTGAACCGGGACAATCGCTCCTATAATTCACCCCTCCACTTT
CDR3: CASSPRPTLNRDNRSYNSPLHF

D: TRBD1
J: TRBJ2-1
V: TRBV6-1
size: many
DNA: TGTGCCAGCAGAAAAGACAGGGGGATATACAATGAGCAGTTCTTC
CDR3: CASRKDRGIYNEQFF

D: TRBD1
J: TRBJ1-1
V: TRBV6-6
size: medium-sized
DNA: TGTGCCAGCAGTTACCTCTCCGGGACAGGGACCGGTGAAGCTTTCTTT
CDR3: CASSYLSGTGTGEAFF

D: NA
J: TRBJ2-6
V: TRBV5-8
size: NA
DNA: TGTGCCAGCAGCTTGTACGGGCTACGAGGTACTGGGGCCAACGTCCTGACTTTC
CDR3: CASSLYGLRGTGANVLTF

D: NA
J: TRBJ1-1
V: TRBV10-3
size: many
DNA: TGTGCCATCAAGACAACCGGGGACAACACTGAAGCTTTCTTT
CDR3: CAIKTTGDNTEAFF

D: NA
J: TRBJ2-2
V: TRBV30
size: many
DNA: TGTGCCGCAGGATGGGTCAGTACCGGGGAGCTGTTTTTT
CDR3: CAAGWVSTGELFF

D: NA
J: TRBJ1-1
V: TRBV4-2
size: many
DNA: TGTGCCAGCAGCCAACAAGGCGGGAACACTGAAGCTTTCTTT
CDR3: CASSQQGGNTEAFF

D: NA
J: TRBJ1-5
V: TRBV12-3/TRBV12-4
size: medium-sized
DNA: TGTGCCAGCAGTCGCCGACCGACAGCTAGCAATCAGCCCCAGCATTTT
CDR3: CASSRRPTASNQPQHF

D: NA
J: TRBJ1-3
V: TRBV6-1
size: many
DNA: TGTGCCAGCAGTTCCACTCAGCACTCTGGAAACACCATATATTTT
CDR3: CASSSTQHSGNTIYF

D: NA
J: TRBJ2-1
V: TRBV6-1
size: medium-sized
DNA: TGTGCCAGCCGGGGGCTAGGCAATGAGCAGTTCTTC
CDR3: CASRGLGNEQFF

D: TRBD2
J: TRBJ2-3
V: TRBV11-2
size: few
DNA: TGTGCCAGCAGCTTGGTGTATCACGGCGGGGGGGCCGGCACAGATACGCAGTATTTT
CDR3: CASSLVYHGGGAGTDTQYF

D: NA
J: TRBJ1-1
V: TRBV28
size: NA
DNA: TGTGCCAGCAGTTTAACAGGGACGAACACCGAAGCTTTCTTT
CDR3: CASSLTGTNTEAFF

D: TRBD1
J: TRBJ2-7
V: TRBV2
size: many
DNA: TGTGCCAGCAGTGAAGCGCCGGACAGGAGTGACGAGCAGTACTTC
CDR3: CASSEAPDRSDEQYF